The 14 T cell receptor beta chains listed next were all sequenced from one sample in a study of blood T cells in healthy people across ages. Through a sample-barcoded 5' primer and a J-beta primer mix, a second PCR was run for roughly 6 to 12 cycles. TCRdb re-called the 5' RACE reads through MiXCR, storing one row per CDR3 protein. In the table there are fewer than 2,000,000 distinct CDR3 sequences, about 39% of which are singletons. Sequenced: blood. All receptors derive from a human donor in good health.

The table lists this clonotype with many counts. J is TRBJ2-7 and V is TRBV10-3; either TRBD1 or TRBD2 may fit D (5 bases each). The CDR3 covers 13 residues. Germline V lookup: CDR1 ENHRY, CDR2 SYGVKD. V lost 4 bases, J lost 0 bases, and 7 bases lay in between. Here the CDR3 reads CAISGGGSYEQYF. CDR3 coding DNA: TGTGCCATCAGTGGTGGGGGCTCCTACGAGCAGTACTTC.

This clonotype was observed a handful of times. CDR3 residues: CASSLAGLPYGYTF. The DNA for the CDR3 is TGTGCCAGCAGCTTAGCCGGGCTTCCCTATGGCTACACCTTC. The J gene is TRBJ1-2, the V gene TRBV7-9; D gene ambiguous. Trimming stripped 0 bases from V and 4 bases from J, with 9 bases between. Germline CDR1 and CDR2: SEHNR and FQNEAQ (reference sequence). This CDR3 is 14 amino acids long.

This chain joins TRBV7-2 and TRBJ1-4, with a tentative D call TRBD1 (6 bases). The germline V gene encodes CDR1 SGHTA and CDR2 FQGNSA. CDR3 length: 15 amino acids. V lost 5 bases to trimming and J lost 7 bases, with 17 bases between them. DNA of the CDR3: TGTGCCAGCAGCCCTCGGGCAGGGGCTGGTGAAAAACTGTTTTTT. Translation gives CASSPRAGAGEKLFF.

The rearrangement links TRBV24-1 to TRBJ2-7, with 8 nucleotides matching TRBD1. V shed 9 bases and J 6 bases; nucleotides not matched to a gene: 9. The CDR3 is made up of 13 amino acids. Germline CDR1 is KGHDR and CDR2 is SFDVKD. CDR3 sequence (DNA): TGTGCCACCGGTGTCGGACAGGGCGGCGAGCAGTACTTC. Protein sequence: CATGVGQGGEQYF.

To note about this clonotype: This likely comes from a read error, as the CDR3 has no conserved phenylalanine or tryptophan at its end. The genes are TRBV5-1 and TRBJ2-3; possibly TRBD1 for D (6 bases). The length of the CDR3 is 18 residues. Germline CDR1 reads SGHRS; CDR2 reads YFSETQ. Trimming shortened V by 4 bases and J by 0 bases, and 21 bases separated the two germline ends. In nucleotides, the CDR3 is TGCGCCAGCAGCATGATTCTTTCCGGGACAAGGAGCACAGATACGCAGTATTTG. This gives the protein CASSMILSGTRSTDTQYL.

The rearrangement links TRBV3-1 to TRBJ2-7; tentative D call: TRBD2 (6 bases). The CDR3 is made up of 13 amino acids. V lost 0 bases and J 6 bases, leaving 9 bases between the germline ends. CDR1 is LGHDT and CDR2 is YNNKEL in the germline V gene (reference sequence). CDR3 residues: CASSQDGGAEQYF. In DNA form, the CDR3 reads TGTGCCAGCAGCCAAGACGGAGGGGCCGAGCAGTACTTC.

The chain joins TRBV18 to TRBJ1-1; D not certain. The V end lost 3 bases, the J end lost 3 bases, and 11 bases lay between the germline ends. Germline V gives CDR1 KGHSH, CDR2 LQKENI. This CDR3 is built from 14 residues. The CDR3, as DNA: TGTGCCAGCTCACCGCCTAGCGGGGACACTGAAGCTTTCTTT. Its translation is CASSPPSGDTEAFF. Looking up the rest from reference TRBV18 and TRBJ1-1 gives the full variable domain: NAGVMQNPRHLVRRRGQEARLRCSPMKGHSHVYWYRQLPEEGLKFMVYLQKENIIDESGMPKERFSAEFPKEGPSILRIQQVVRGDSAAYFCASSPPSGDTEAFFGQGTRLTVV.

The V call is TRBV7-2, the J call TRBJ2-4, with D possibly TRBD1 on 6 matching bases. TRBJ2-7 matches the DNA end more closely, so the J call is doubtful. Germline assignment: CDR1 SGHTA and CDR2 FQGNSA. The CDR3 is made up of 14 amino acids. For the CDR3, the DNA is TGTGCCAGCAGCTTACACAGGGCGGGCGACGAGCAGTACTTC. Residues: CASSLHRAGDEQYF.

This chain links TRBV12-3 or TRBV12-4 with TRBJ2-1; 10 bases are a match to TRBD1. The V and J ends lost 6 bases and 11 bases, in that order; junction bases with no gene match: 4. This CDR3 is 12 amino acids long. The chain's CDR3 is CASSEDRGKQFF. Written as DNA, the CDR3 is TGTGCCAGCAGCGAGGACAGGGGGAAGCAGTTCTTC.

The rearrangement links TRBV20-1 to TRBJ2-5, with D unresolved. V was trimmed by 5 bases and J by 1 base, leaving 8 bases between them. CDR1 is DFQATT and CDR2 is SNEGSKA in the germline V gene (reference sequence). The CDR3 spans 12 residues. CDR3 loop: CSALHTQETQYF. The CDR3, as DNA: TGCAGTGCTTTACACACCCAAGAGACCCAGTACTTC.

The chain uses TRBV28 and TRBJ1-5; a possible D gene is TRBD1 (5 bases). Germline V gene lookup returns CDR1 MDHEN and CDR2 SYDVKM. V shed 6 bases and J shed 6 bases, with 24 bases lying between them. This CDR3 comprises 17 residues. The CDR3 reads CASRTGGSIFVLQPQHF. The CDR3, as DNA: TGTGCCAGCAGGACGGGGGGGAGCATCTTTGTCCTTCAGCCCCAGCATTTT.

V usage is TRBV20-1 and J usage is TRBJ1-4; 7 bases are a match to TRBD1. The V and J ends lost 6 bases and 3 bases, in that order; junction bases with no gene match: 19. Germline V lookup: CDR1 DFQATT, CDR2 SNEGSKA (reference sequence). The CDR3 consists of 18 residues. CDR3 nucleotide sequence: TGCAGTGCCCCCGGGAGGGGGCGCGGGATGAATGCTAATGAAAAACTGTTTTTT. Protein product: CSAPGRGRGMNANEKLFF.

In this sample, this clonotype turned up many times. V gene TRBV20-1 combines with J gene TRBJ2-5, with TRBD2 as a possible D gene (6 bases). V was clipped by 0 bases and J by 5 bases, with 13 bases between them. Germline loops: CDR1 DFQATT, CDR2 SNEGSKA (reference sequence). The CDR3 runs to 14 residues. CDR3 nucleotide sequence: TGCAGTGCTAGAGATGGGGGAGGAGGGGAGACCCAGTACTTC. This translates into CSARDGGGGETQYF.

This clonotype appeared a few times. V and J are TRBV30 and TRBJ2-7; 9 bases agree with TRBD2. The V gene end was trimmed by 5 bases and the J gene end by 2 bases; junction bases not matched to a gene: 1. Germline CDR1 reads GTSNPN; CDR2 reads SVGIG (reference sequence). This CDR3 comprises 12 residues. The CDR3 sequence is CAWAGGPYEQYF. CDR3 nucleotide sequence: TGTGCCTGGGCGGGGGGGCCCTACGAGCAGTACTTC.